Sequencing of this T cell receptor (beta chain) was carried out in a study of T cell repertoires in aging, cancer and after chemotherapy. The CDR3 is made up of 13 amino acids. Germline CDR1 reads SGHTA; CDR2 reads FQGNSA. V lost 5 bases and J lost 4, with 9 bases in between. Study results and caveats: Healthy donors lost TCR diversity with age mainly through richness, cancer patients through richness and evenness.

Rearranged V-D-J TRB sequences were amplified with a mixed TRB-A/B primer pool. TCRdb re-called the multiplex PCR reads with MiXCR, one entry per CDR3 protein. Here the sample spans about 3,300 distinct CDR3 sequences, under 40% being singletons. This clonotype is a singleton in its sample. Its antigen remains unidentified. Peripheral blood genomic DNA, not sorted cells or RNA, was the template. The clonotype originates from a human donor in good health. The sequenced sample consisted of blood. The chain joins TRBV7-2 to TRBJ1-3; TRBD1 is a possible D gene (6 bases). The CDR3 loop is CASSADRGNTIYF. The CDR3 bases are TGTGCCAGCAGCGCCGACAGGGGAAACACCATATATTTT.